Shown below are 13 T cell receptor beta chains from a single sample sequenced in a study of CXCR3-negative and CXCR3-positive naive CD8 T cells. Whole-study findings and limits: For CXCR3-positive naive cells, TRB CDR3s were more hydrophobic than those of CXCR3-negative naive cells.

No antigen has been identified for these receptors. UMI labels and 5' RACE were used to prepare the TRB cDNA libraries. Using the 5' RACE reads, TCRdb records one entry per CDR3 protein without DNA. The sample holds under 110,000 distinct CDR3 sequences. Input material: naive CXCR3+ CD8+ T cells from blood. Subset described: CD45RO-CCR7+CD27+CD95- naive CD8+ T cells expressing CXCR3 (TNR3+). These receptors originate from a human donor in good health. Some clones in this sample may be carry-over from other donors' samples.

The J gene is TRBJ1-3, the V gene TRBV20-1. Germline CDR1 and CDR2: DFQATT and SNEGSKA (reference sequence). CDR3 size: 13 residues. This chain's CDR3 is CSARASSGNTIYF.

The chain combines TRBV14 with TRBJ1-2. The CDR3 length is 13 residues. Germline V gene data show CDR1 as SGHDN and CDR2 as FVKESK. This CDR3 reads CASSQDRLYGYTF.

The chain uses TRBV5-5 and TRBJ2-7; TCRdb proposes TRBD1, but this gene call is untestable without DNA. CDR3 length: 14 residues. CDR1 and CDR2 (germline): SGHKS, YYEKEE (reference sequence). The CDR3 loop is CASSLGVGGYEQYF.

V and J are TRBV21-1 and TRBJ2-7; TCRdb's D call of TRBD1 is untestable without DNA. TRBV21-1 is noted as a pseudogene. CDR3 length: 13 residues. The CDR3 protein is CATPDRSNYEQYF.

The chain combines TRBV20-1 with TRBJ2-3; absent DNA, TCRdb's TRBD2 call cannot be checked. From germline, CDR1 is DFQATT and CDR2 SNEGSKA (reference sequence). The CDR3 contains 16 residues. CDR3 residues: CSAFRGLAESTDTQYF.

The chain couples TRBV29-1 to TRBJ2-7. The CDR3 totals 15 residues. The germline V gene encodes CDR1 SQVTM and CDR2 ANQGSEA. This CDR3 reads CSVEDLQGNGYEQYF.

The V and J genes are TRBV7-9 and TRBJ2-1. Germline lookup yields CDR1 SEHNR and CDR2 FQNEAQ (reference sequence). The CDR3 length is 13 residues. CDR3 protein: CASSPGLLNEQFF.

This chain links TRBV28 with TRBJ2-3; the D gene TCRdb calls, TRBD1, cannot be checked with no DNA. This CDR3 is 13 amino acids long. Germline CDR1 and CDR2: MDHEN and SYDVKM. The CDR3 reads CASSNRDSDTQYF.

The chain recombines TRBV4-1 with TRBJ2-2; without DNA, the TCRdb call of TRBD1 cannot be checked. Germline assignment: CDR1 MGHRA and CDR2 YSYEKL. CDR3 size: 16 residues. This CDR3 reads CASSPSGHPNTGELFF.

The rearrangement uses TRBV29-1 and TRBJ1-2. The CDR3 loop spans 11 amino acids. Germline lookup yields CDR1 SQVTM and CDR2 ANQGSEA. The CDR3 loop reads CSVEDAYGYTF.

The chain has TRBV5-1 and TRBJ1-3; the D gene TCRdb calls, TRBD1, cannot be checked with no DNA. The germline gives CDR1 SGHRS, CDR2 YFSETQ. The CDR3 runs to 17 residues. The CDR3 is CASSLDPTGGGGNTIYF.

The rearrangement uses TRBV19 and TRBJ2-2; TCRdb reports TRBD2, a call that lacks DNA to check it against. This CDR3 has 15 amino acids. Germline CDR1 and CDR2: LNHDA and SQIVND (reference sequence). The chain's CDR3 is CASTWGTRSFRELFF.

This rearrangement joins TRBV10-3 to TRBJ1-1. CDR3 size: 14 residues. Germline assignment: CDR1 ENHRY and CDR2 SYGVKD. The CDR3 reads CAIRSDNENTEAFF.